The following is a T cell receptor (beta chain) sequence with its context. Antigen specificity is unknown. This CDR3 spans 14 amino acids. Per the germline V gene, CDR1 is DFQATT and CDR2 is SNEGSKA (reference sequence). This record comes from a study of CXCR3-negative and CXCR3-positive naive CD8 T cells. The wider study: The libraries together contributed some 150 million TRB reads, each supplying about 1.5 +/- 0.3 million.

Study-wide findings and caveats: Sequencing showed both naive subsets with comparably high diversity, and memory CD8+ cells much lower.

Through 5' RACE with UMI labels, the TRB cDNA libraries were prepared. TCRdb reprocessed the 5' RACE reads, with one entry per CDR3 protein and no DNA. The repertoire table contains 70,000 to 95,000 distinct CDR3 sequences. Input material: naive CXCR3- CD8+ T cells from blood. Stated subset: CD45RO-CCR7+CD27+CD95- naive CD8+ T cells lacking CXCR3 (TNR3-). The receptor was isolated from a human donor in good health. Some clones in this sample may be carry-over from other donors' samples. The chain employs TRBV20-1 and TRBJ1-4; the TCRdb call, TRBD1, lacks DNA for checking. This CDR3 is CSARVLTDLEKLFF.